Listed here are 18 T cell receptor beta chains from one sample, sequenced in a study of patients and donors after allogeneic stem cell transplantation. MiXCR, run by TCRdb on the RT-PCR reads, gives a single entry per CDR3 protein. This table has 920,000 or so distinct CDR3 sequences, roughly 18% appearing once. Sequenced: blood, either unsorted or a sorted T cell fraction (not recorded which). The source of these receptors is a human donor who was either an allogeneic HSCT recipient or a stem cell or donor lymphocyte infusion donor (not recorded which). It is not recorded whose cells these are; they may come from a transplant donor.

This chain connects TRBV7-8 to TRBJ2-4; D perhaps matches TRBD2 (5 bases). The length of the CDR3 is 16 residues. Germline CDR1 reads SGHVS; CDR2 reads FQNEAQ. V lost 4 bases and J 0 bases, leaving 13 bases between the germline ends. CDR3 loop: CASSSTEVLAKNIQYF. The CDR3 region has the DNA TGTGCCAGCAGCTCGACGGAGGTGTTAGCCAAAAACATTCAGTACTTC.

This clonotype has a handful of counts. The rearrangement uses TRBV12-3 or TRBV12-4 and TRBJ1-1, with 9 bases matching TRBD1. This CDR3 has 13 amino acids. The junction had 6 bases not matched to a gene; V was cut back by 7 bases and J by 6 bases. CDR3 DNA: TGTGCCAGCAAGGGACAGGGTACCGCTGAAGCTTTCTTT. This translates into CASKGQGTAEAFF.

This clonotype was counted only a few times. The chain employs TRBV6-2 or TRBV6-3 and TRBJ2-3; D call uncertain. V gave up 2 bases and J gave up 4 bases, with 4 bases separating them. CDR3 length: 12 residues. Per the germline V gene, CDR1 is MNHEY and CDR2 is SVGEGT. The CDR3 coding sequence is TGTGCCAGCAGTTACACCGCAGATACGCAGTATTTT. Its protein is CASSYTADTQYF.

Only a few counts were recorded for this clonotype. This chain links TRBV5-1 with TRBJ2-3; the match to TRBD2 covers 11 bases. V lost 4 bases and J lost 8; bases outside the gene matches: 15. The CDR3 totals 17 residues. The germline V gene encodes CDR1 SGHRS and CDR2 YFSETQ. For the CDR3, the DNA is TGCGCCAGCAGCGGATGGACTAGCGGGCCCACCGAAGGTACGCAGTATTTT. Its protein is CASSGWTSGPTEGTQYF.

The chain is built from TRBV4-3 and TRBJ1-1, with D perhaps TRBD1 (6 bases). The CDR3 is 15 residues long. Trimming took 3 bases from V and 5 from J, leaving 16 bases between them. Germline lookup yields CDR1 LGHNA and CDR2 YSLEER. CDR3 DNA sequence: TGCGCCAGCAGCCACCTGAGGGGGGGCGGGACTGAAGCTTTCTTT. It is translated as CASSHLRGGGTEAFF.

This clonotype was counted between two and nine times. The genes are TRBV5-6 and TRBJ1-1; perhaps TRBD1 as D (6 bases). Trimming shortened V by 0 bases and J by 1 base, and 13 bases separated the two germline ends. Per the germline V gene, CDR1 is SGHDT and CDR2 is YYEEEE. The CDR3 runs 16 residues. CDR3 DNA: TGTGCCAGCAGCTTGGAACCTACAGGGAGGAACACTGAAGCTTTCTTT. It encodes CASSLEPTGRNTEAFF.

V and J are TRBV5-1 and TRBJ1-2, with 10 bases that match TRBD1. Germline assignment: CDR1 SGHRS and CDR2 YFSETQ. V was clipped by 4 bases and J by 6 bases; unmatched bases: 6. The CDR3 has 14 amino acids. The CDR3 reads CASSRWDRGNGYTF. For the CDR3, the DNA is TGCGCCAGCAGCCGATGGGACAGGGGAAATGGCTACACCTTC.

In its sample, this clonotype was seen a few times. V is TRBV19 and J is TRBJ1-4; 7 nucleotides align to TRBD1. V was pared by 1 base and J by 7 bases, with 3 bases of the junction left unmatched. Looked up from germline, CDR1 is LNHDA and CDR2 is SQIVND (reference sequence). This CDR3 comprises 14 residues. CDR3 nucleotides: TGTGCCAGTAGTATAGTTTACAGGGGTGAAAAACTGTTTTTT. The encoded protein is CASSIVYRGEKLFF.

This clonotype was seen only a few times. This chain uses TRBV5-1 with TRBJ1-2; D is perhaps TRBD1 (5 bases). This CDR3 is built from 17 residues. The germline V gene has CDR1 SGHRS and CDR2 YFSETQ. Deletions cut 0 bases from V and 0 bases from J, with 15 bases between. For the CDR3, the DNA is TGCGCCAGCAGCTTGGGAACCGGGACGGAAGCTAACTATGGCTACACCTTC. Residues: CASSLGTGTEANYGYTF.

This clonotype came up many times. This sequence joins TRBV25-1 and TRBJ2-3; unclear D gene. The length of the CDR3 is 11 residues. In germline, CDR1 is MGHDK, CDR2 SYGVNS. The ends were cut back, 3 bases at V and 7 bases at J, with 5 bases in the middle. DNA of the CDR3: TGTGCCAGCAGTGAGGGTTATACGCAGTATTTT. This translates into CASSEGYTQYF.

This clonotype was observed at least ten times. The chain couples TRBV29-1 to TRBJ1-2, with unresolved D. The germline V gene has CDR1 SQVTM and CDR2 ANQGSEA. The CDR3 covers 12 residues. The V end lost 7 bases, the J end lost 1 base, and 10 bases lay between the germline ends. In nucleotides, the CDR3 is TGCAGCGGGTACGGCTTTAACTATGGCTACACCTTC. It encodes CSGYGFNYGYTF.

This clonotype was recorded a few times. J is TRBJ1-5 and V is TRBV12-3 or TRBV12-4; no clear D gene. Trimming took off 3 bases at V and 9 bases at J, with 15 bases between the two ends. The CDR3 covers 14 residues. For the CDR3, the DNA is TGTGCCAGCAGTTTTCGGCAGTCTAACGGGCCCCAGCATTTT. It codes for CASSFRQSNGPQHF.

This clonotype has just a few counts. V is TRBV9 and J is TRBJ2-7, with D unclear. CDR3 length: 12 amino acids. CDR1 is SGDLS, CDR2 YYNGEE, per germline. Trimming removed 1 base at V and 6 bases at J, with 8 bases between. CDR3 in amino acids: CASSVTLGEQYF. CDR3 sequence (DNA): TGTGCCAGCAGCGTAACGCTGGGCGAGCAGTACTTC.

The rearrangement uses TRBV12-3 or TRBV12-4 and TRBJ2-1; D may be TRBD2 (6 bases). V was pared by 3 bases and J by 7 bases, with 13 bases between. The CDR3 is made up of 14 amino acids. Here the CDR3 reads CASSFGTSWNEQFF. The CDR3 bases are TGTGCCAGCAGTTTTGGTACTAGCTGGAATGAGCAGTTCTTC.

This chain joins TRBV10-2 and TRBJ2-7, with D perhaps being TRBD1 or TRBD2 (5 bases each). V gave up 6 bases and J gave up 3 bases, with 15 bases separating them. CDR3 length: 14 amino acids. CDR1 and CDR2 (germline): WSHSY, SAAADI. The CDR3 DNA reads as TGCGCCAGCAGAGACCCGGGACGGAACTACGAGCAGTACTTC. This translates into CASRDPGRNYEQYF.

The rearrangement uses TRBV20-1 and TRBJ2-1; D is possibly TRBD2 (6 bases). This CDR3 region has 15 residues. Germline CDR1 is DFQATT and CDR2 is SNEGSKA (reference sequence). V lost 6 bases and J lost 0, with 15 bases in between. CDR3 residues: CSAPLGGSSYNEQFF. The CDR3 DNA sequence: TGCAGTGCCCCACTCGGGGGTTCCTCCTACAATGAGCAGTTCTTC.

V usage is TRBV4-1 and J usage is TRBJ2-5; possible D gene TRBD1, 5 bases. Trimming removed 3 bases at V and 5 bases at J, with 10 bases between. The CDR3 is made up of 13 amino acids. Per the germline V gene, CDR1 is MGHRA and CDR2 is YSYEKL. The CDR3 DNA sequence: TGCGCCAGCAGCCAGGTCAGGGTTGAGACCCAGTACTTC. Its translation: CASSQVRVETQYF.

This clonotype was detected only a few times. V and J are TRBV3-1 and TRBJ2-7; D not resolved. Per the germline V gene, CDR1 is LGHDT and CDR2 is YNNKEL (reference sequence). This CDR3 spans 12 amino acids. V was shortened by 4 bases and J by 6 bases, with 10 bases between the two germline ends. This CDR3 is CASSPSTTEQYF. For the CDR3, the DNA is TGTGCCAGCAGCCCCTCCACCACCGAGCAGTACTTC.